This T cell receptor (beta chain) was identified during a study of read filtering for tumor transcriptome and immune sequencing. On the study more broadly: IR-seq gave about 3.5 to 11 million TCR reads per sample; RNA-seq gave about 80 to 1,400.

Study-wide points: The CD138-negative fraction was mixed bone marrow immune cells, not pure T cells.

In its sample, this clonotype was seen many times. Its matching antigen is unknown. From germline, CDR1 is SEHNR and CDR2 FQNEAQ (reference sequence). Trimming cost V 2 bases and J 10 bases, with 15 bases left between them. The CDR3 sequence is 14 residues long. From roughly 390 ng of RNA, a library with molecular barcoded alpha/delta and beta/gamma adaptors was made. TCRdb called the reads again in MiXCR, with one record for every CDR3 protein. The repertoire holds 30,000 to 40,000 distinct CDR3 sequences, with 10% to 15% as singletons. The V call is TRBV7-9, the J call TRBJ2-1; weak D call: TRBD2 (6 bases). Sequencing input: a population of CD138-negative cells sorted from bone marrow. The sequence came from a donor older than 35 with multiple myeloma. CDR3 region: CASSLNSGGLEQFF. As DNA, the CDR3 is TGTGCCAGCAGCTTAAACTCCGGGGGATTGGAGCAGTTCTTC.